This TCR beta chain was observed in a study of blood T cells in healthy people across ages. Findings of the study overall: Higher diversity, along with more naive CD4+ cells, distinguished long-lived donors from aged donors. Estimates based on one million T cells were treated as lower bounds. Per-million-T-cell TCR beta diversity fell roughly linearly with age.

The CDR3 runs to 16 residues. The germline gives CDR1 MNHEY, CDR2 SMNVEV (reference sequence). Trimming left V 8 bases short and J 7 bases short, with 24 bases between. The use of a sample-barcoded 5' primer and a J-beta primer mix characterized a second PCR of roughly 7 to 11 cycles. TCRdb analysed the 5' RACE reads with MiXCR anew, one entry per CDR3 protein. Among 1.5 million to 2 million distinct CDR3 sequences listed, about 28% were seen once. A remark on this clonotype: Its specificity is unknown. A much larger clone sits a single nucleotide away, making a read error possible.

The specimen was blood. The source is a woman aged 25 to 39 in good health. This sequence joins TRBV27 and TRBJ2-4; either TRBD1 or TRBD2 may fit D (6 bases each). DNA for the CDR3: TGTGCCAGCTGTACCACATGGGGGGCAGGACGGAACATTCAGTACTTC. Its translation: CASCTTWGAGRNIQYF.